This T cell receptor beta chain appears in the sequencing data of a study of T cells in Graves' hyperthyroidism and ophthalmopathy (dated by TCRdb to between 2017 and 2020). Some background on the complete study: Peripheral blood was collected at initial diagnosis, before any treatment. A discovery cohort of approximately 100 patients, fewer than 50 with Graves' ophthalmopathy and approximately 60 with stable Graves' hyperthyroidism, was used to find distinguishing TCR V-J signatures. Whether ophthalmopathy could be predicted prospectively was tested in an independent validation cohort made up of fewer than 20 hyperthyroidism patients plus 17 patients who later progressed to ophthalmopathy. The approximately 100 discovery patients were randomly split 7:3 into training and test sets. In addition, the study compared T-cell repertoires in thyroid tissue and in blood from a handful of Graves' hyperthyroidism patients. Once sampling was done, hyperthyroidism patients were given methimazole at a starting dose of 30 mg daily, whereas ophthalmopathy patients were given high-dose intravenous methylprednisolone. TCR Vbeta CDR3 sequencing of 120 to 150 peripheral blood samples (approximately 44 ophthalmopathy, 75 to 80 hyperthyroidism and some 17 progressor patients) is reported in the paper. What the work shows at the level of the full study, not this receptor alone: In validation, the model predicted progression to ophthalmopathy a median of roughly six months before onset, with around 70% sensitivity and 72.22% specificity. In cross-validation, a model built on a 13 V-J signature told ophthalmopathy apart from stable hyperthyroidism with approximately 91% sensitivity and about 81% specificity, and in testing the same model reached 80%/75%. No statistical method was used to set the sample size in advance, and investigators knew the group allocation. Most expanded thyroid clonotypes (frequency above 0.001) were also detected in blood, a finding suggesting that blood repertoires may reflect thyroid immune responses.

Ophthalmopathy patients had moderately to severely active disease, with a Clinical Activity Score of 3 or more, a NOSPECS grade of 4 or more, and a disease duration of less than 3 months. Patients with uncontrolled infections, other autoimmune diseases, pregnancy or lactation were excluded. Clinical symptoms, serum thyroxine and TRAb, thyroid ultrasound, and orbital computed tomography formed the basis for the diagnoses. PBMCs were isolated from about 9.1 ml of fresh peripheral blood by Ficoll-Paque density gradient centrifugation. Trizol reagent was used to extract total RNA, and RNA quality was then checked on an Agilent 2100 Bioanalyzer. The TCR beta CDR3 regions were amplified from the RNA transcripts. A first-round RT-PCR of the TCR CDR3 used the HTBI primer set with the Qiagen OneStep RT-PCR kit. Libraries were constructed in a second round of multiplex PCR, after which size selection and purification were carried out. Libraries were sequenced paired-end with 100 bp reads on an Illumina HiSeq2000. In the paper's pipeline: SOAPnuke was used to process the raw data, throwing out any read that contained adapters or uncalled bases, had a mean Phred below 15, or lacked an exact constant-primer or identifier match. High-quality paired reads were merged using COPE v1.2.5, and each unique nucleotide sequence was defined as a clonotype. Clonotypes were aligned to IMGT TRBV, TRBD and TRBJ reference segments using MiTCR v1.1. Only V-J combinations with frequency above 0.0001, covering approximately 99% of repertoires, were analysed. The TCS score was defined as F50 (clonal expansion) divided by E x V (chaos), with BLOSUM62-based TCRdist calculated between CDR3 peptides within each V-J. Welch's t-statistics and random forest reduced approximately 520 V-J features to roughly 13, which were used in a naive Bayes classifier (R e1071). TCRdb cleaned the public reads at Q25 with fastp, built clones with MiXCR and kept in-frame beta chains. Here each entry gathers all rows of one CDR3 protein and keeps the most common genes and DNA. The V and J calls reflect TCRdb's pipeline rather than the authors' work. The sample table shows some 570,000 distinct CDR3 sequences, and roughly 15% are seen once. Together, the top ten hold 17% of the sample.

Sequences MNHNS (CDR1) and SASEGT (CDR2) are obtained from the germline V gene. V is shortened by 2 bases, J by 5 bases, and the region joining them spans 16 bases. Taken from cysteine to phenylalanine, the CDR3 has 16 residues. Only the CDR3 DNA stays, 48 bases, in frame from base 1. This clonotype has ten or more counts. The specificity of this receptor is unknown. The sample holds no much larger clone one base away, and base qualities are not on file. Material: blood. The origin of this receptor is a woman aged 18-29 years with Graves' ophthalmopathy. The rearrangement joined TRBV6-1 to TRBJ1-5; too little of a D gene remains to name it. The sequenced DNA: TGTGCCAGCAGTGAAAGGTCCGTCCGGGGAGATCAGCCCCAGCATTTT. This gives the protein CASSERSVRGDQPQHF.